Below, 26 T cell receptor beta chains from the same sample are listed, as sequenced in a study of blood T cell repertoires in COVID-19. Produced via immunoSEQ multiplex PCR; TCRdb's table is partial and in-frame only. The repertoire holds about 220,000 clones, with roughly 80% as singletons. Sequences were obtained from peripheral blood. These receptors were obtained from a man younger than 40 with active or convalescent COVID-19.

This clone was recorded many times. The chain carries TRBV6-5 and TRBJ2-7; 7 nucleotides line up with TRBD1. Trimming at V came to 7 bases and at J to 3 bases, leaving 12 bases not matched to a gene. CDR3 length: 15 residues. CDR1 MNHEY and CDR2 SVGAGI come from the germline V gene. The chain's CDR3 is CASTWSLRDSYEQYF. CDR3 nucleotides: TGTGCCAGCACCTGGAGCCTCCGGGACAGCTACGAGCAGTACTTC.

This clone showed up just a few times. CDR3 DNA: TGCGCCAGCAGCCACGCAACAGGGGATTCTTCACATGAGCAGTTCTTC. It is translated as CASSHATGDSSHEQFF. This chain connects TRBV4-3 to TRBJ2-1, with TRBD1 matching over 7 bases. Germline CDR1 reads LGHNA; CDR2 reads YSLEER. Losses at the gene ends were 3 bases for V and 8 bases for J; bases not matched to a gene: 13. The CDR3 consists of 16 residues.

The CDR3 spells CASSQQGSNEQFF. CDR3 bases: TGTGCCAGCAGCCAACAGGGGAGCAATGAGCAGTTCTTC. The chain recombines TRBV4-2 with TRBJ2-1; maybe TRBD1 (6 bases). The length of the CDR3 is 13 residues. Trimming pared 2 bases from V and 6 bases from J, leaving 8 bases between. From germline, CDR1 is LGHNA and CDR2 YNFKEQ.

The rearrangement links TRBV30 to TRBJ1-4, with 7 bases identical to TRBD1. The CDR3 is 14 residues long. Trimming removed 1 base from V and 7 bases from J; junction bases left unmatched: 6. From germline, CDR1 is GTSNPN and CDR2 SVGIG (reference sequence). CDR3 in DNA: TGTGCCTGGAGTGGCAAGACAGGGAGTGAAAAACTGTTTTTT. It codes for CAWSGKTGSEKLFF.

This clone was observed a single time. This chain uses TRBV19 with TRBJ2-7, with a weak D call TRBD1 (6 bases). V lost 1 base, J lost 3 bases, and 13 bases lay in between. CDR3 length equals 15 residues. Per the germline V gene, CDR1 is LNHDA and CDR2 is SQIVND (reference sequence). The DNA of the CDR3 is TGTGCCAGTAGTATAGGAGGGACATCGGGCTACGAGCAGTACTTC. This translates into CASSIGGTSGYEQYF.

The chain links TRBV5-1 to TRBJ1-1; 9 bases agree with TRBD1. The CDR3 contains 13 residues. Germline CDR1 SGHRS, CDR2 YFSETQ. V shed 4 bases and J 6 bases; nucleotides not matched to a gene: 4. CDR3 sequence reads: CASSAGTGPEAFF. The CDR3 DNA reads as TGCGCCAGCAGCGCCGGGACAGGGCCTGAAGCTTTCTTT. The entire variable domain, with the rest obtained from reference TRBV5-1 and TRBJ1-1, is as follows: KAGVTQTPRYLIKTRGQQVTLSCSPISGHRSVSWYQQTPGQGLQFLFEYFSETQRNKGNFPGRFSGRQFSNSRSEMNVSTLELGDSALYLCASSAGTGPEAFFGQGTRLTVV.

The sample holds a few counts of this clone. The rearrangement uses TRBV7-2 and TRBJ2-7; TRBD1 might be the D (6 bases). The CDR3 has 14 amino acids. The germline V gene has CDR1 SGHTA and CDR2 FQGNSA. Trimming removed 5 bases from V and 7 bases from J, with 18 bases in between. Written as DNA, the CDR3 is TGTGCCAGCAGCCTCGGACAGAATTTCGGGGAGCAGTACTTC. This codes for CASSLGQNFGEQYF.

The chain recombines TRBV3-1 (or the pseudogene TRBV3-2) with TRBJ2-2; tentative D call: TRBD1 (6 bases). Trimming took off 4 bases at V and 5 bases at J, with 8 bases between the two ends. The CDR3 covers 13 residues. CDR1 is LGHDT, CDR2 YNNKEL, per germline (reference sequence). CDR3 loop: CASSPRGTGELFF. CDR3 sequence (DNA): TGTGCCAGCAGCCCCAGGGGTACCGGGGAGCTGTTTTTT.

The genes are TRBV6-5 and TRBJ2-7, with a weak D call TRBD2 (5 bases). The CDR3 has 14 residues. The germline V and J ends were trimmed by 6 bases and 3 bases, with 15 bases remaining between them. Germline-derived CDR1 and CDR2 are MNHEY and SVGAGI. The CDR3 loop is CASRGVASFYEQYF. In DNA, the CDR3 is TGTGCCAGCAGGGGAGTAGCCTCTTTCTACGAGCAGTACTTC.

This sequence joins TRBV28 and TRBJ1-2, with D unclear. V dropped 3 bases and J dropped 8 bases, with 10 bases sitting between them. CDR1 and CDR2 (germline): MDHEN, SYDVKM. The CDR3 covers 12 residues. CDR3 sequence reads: CASSLSVRGYTF. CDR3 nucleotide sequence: TGTGCCAGCAGTTTGAGCGTTCGGGGCTACACCTTC.

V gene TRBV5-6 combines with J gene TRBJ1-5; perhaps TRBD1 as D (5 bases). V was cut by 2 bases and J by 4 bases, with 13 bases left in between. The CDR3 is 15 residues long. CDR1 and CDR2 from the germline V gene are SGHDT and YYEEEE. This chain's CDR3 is CASSFMPGVNQPQHF. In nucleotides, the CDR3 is TGTGCCAGCAGCTTCATGCCGGGGGTTAATCAGCCCCAGCATTTT.

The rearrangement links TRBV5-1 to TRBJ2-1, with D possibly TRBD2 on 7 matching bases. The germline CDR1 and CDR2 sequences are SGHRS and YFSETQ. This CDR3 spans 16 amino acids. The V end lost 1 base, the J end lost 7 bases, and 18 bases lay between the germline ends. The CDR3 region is CASSLIAGEGGNEQFF. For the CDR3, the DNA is TGCGCCAGCAGCTTGATCGCGGGAGAGGGGGGGAATGAGCAGTTCTTC.

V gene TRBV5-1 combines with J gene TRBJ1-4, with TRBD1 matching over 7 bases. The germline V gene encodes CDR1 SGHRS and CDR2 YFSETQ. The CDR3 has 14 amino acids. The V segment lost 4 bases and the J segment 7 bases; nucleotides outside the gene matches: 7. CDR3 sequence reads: CASSRGTALEKLFF. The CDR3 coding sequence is TGCGCCAGCAGCAGGGGGACAGCTCTTGAAAAACTGTTTTTT.

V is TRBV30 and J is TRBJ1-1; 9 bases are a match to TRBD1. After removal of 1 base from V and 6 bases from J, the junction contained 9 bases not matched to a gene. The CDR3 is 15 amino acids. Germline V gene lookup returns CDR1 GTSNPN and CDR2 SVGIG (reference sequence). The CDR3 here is CAWSDLPGQGSEAFF. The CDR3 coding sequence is TGTGCCTGGAGTGATCTACCGGGACAGGGATCTGAAGCTTTCTTT.

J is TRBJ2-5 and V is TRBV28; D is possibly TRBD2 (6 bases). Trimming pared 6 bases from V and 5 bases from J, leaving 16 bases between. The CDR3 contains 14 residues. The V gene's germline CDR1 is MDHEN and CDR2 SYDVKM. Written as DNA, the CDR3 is TGTGCCAGCAGAACTAACACGGGGAGGGAGACCCAGTACTTC. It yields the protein CASRTNTGRETQYF.

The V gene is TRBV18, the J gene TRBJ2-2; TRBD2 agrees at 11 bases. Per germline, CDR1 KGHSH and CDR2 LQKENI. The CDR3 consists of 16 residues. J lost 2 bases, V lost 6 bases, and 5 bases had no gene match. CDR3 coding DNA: TGTGCCAGCTCCGGACTAGCGGGCTTAAACACCGGGGAGCTGTTTTTT. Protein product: CASSGLAGLNTGELFF.

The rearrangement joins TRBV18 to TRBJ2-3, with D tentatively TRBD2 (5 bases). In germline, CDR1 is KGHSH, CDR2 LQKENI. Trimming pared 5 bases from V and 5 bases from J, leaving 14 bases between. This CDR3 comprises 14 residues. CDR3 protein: CASSWSSPRDTQYF. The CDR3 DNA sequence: TGTGCCAGCTCATGGTCTAGCCCGAGAGATACGCAGTATTTT.

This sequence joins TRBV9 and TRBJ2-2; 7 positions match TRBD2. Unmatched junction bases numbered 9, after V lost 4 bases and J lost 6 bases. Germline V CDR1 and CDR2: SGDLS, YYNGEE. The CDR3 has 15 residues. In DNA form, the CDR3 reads TGTGCCAGCAGCCGACAGTGGCTAGCGGCCGGGGAGCTGTTTTTT. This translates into CASSRQWLAAGELFF.

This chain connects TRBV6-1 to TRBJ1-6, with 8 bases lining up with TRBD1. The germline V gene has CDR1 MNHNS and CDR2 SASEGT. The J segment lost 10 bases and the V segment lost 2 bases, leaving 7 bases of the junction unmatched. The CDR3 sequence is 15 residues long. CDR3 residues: CASSELGRGRSPLHF. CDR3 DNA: TGTGCCAGCAGTGAACTGGGCAGGGGGCGATCACCCCTCCACTTT.

CDR3 protein: CASSNQNTEAFF. The DNA of the CDR3 is TGTGCCAGCAGCAATCAGAACACTGAAGCTTTCTTT. The gene calls are TRBV3-1 (or the pseudogene TRBV3-2) and TRBJ1-1; D gene ambiguous. This CDR3 contains 12 residues. Per germline, CDR1 LGHDT and CDR2 YNNKEL (reference sequence). V shed 5 bases and J shed 1 base, with 5 bases lying between them.

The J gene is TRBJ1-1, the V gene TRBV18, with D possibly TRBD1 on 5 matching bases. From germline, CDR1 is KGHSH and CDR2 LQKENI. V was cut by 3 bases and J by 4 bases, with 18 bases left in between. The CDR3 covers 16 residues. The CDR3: CASSPISTVSGTEAFF. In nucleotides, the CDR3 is TGTGCCAGCTCACCGATATCGACAGTGTCGGGCACTGAAGCTTTCTTT.

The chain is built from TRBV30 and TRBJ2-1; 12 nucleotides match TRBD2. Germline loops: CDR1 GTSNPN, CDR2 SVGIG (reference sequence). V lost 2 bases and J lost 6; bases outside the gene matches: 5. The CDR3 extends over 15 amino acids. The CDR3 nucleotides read TGTGCCTGGAGTTTGACTAGCGGGAGTCTCAATGAGCAGTTCTTC. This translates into CAWSLTSGSLNEQFF. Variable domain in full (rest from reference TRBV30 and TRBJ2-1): SQTIHQWPATLVQPVGSPLSLECTVEGTSNPNLYWYRQAAGRGLQLLFYSVGIGQISSEVPQNLSASRPQDRQFILSSKKLLLSDSGFYLCAWSLTSGSLNEQFFGPGTRLTVL.

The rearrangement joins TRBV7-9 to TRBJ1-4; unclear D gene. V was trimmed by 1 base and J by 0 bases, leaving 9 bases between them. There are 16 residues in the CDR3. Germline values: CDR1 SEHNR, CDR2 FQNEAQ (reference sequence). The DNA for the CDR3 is TGTGCCAGCAGCTTAGGGCAGGTTGCAACTAATGAAAAACTGTTTTTT. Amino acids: CASSLGQVATNEKLFF.

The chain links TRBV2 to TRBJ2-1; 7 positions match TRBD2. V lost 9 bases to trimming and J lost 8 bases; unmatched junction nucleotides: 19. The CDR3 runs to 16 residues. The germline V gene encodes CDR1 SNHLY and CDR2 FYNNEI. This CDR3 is CASQISLAARGHEQFF. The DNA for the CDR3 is TGTGCCAGTCAAATCAGTCTAGCGGCGAGAGGCCATGAGCAGTTCTTC.

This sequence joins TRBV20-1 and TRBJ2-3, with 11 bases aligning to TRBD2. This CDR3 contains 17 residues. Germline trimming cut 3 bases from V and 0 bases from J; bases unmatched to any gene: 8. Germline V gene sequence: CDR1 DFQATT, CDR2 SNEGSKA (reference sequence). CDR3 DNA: TGCAGTGCTAGTAGTGGAGTAGCGGGGGGGAGCACAGATACGCAGTATTTT. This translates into CSASSGVAGGSTDTQYF.

Here the CDR3 reads CASSPSGKTDTQYF. For the CDR3, the DNA is TGTGCCAGCAGCCCGAGCGGGAAGACAGATACGCAGTATTTT. The V call is TRBV7-2, the J call TRBJ2-3, with 7 positions matching TRBD2. The V gene's germline CDR1 is SGHTA and CDR2 FQGNSA. The CDR3 is 14 residues long. Trimming took 5 bases from V and 3 from J; bases not matched to a gene: 5. Based on the CDR3 plus reference TRBV7-2 and TRBJ2-3, the full variable domain is GAGVSQSPSNKVTEKGKDVELRCDPISGHTALYWYRQSLGQGLEFLIYFQGNSAPDKSGLPSDRFSAERTGGSVSTLTIQRTQQEDSAVYLCASSPSGKTDTQYFGPGTRLTVL.